Presented here are 19 T cell receptor beta chains from one specimen sequenced in a study of blood T cell repertoires in COVID-19. TCRdb's table, derived via immunoSEQ multiplex PCR, lists solely in-frame clones and lacks some. The sample lists 56,000 or so clones, about 90% occurring once. The sequenced sample consisted of peripheral blood. The receptor set was obtained from a human donor in a cohort sampled during active COVID-19.

V gene TRBV2 combines with J gene TRBJ2-7, with 9 bases lining up with TRBD2. The CDR3 spans 16 residues. V shed 6 bases, J shed 5 bases, and the junction held 14 bases outside the gene matches. Germline V gene sequence: CDR1 SNHLY, CDR2 FYNNEI. The CDR3 nucleotides read TGTGCCAGCAGCCGACGGGCTAGCGGGGCTCAGGACGAGCAGTACTTC. Protein sequence: CASSRRASGAQDEQYF. The variable domain in full, completed from reference TRBV2 and TRBJ2-7, reads EPEVTQTPSHQVTQMGQEVILRCVPISNHLYFYWYRQILGQKVEFLVSFYNNEISEKSEIFDDQFSVERPDGSNFTLKIRSTKLEDSAMYFCASSRRASGAQDEQYFGPGTRLTVT.

The chain couples TRBV30 to TRBJ2-7; no firm D call. The CDR3 totals 13 residues. V lost 1 base to trimming and J lost 1 base, with 8 bases between them. The germline V gene encodes CDR1 GTSNPN and CDR2 SVGIG (reference sequence). The CDR3 region has the DNA TGTGCCTGGAGTGCAGGTCATTCCTACGAGCAGTACTTC. Translating gives CAWSAGHSYEQYF.

The CDR3 DNA reads TGTGCCAGCAGATCACAGGGTACAGATACGCAGTATTTT. Its translation is CASRSQGTDTQYF. V is TRBV7-3 and J is TRBJ2-3; D is perhaps TRBD1 (6 bases). This CDR3 is built from 13 residues. Trimming stripped 6 bases from V and 3 bases from J, with 10 bases between. The germline gives CDR1 SGHTA, CDR2 FQGTGA.

The DNA for the CDR3 is TGTGCCTGGGATTTTAGCGGGGGGAGCACAGATACGCAGTATTTT. Residues: CAWDFSGGSTDTQYF. The V gene is TRBV30, the J gene TRBJ2-3; 10 positions agree with TRBD2. The V gene end was trimmed by 5 bases and the J gene end by 0 bases; junction bases not matched to a gene: 5. This CDR3 is 15 amino acids long. In germline, CDR1 is GTSNPN, CDR2 SVGIG (reference sequence).

The chain employs TRBV7-9 and TRBJ1-1, with D hard to call. Between the trimmed V and J ends, which lost 1 base and 3 bases, there was a span of 12 bases. The CDR3 runs to 15 residues. Germline V lookup: CDR1 SEHNR, CDR2 FQNEAQ (reference sequence). The CDR3: CASSLGEGMYTEAFF. The CDR3 DNA is TGTGCCAGCAGCTTAGGGGAGGGTATGTACACTGAAGCTTTCTTT.

The chain recombines TRBV18 with TRBJ2-7; 8 bases line up with TRBD1. Trimming cost V 2 bases and J 4 bases; bases outside gene matches: 4. The CDR3 contains 14 residues. Germline CDR1 is KGHSH and CDR2 is LQKENI. DNA of the CDR3: TGTGCCAGCTCACCAGGACAGGGTTTTTACGAGCAGTACTTC. Residues: CASSPGQGFYEQYF.

The chain is built from TRBV30 and TRBJ1-3, with TRBD1 as a possible D gene (5 bases). This CDR3 has 13 residues. Germline CDR1 GTSNPN, CDR2 SVGIG (reference sequence). Trimming removed 6 bases at V and 4 bases at J, with 13 bases between. CDR3: CACGTHPGNTIYF. CDR3 bases: TGTGCCTGCGGGACTCATCCAGGAAACACCATATATTTT. Using reference TRBV30 and TRBJ1-3 for the parts outside the CDR3, the full variable domain is SQTIHQWPATLVQPVGSPLSLECTVEGTSNPNLYWYRQAAGRGLQLLFYSVGIGQISSEVPQNLSASRPQDRQFILSSKKLLLSDSGFYLCACGTHPGNTIYFGEGSWLTVV.

This clone was detected once. The chain has TRBV4-3 and TRBJ1-4, with 10 positions matching TRBD1. CDR1 is LGHNA and CDR2 is YSLEER in the germline V gene. V trimming: 1 base; J trimming: 7 bases; junction bases outside the gene matches: 3. CDR3 length: 15 amino acids. This CDR3 is CASSQVWTGGEKLFF. As DNA, the CDR3 is TGCGCCAGCAGCCAAGTATGGACAGGGGGTGAAAAACTGTTTTTT.

The V call is TRBV9, the J call TRBJ2-3, with 10 bases aligning to TRBD1. J lost 4 bases, V lost 1 base, and 6 bases had no gene match. This CDR3 is 16 amino acids long. Germline CDR1 SGDLS, CDR2 YYNGEE. DNA of the CDR3: TGTGCCAGCAGCGTACGGGGACAGGGGAGGGCAGATACGCAGTATTTT. This translates into CASSVRGQGRADTQYF.

The chain is built from TRBV7-9 and TRBJ1-4; no clear D gene. With 11 bases removed from V and 7 bases from J, the gap between germline ends came to 17 bases. This CDR3 is built from 13 residues. Germline lookup yields CDR1 SEHNR and CDR2 FQNEAQ (reference sequence). CDR3 sequence: CAHPREGGEKLFF. The CDR3 DNA reads as TGTGCCCATCCCCGGGAAGGCGGTGAAAAACTGTTTTTT. Full variable domain (missing parts from reference TRBV7-9 and TRBJ1-4): DTGVSQNPRHKITKRGQNVTFRCDPISEHNRLYWYRQTLGQGPEFLTYFQNEAQLEKSRLLSDRFSAERPKGSFSTLEIQRTEQGDSAMYLCAHPREGGEKLFFGSGTQLSVL.

The chain couples TRBV4-2 to TRBJ1-4; no clear D. Germline values: CDR1 LGHNA, CDR2 YNFKEQ. V shed 1 base and J shed 4 bases, with 7 bases lying between them. CDR3 size: 14 residues. The DNA for the CDR3 is TGTGCCAGCAGCCAAGGGGCTAATAATGAAAAACTGTTTTTT. Protein product: CASSQGANNEKLFF.

This clone was picked up a small number of times. J is TRBJ2-7 and V is TRBV19; D not certain. CDR1 and CDR2 (germline): LNHDA, SQIVND (reference sequence). V was trimmed by 4 bases and J by 0 bases, leaving 13 bases between them. The CDR3 sequence is 15 residues long. The CDR3 DNA reads TGTGCCAGTAGTACCGTCTCAGCGAGCTCCTACGAGCAGTACTTC. The encoded protein is CASSTVSASSYEQYF.

This clone showed up just once. The chain uses TRBV10-3 and TRBJ2-5, with D perhaps TRBD2 (6 bases). Germline V gives CDR1 ENHRY, CDR2 SYGVKD. The CDR3 runs 15 residues. V lost 10 bases to trimming and J lost 7 bases, with 25 bases between them. This CDR3 reads CATGGVGGNIVTQYF. As DNA, the CDR3 is TGTGCCACCGGGGGTGTGGGGGGAAACATAGTGACCCAGTACTTC.

The chain is built from TRBV6-2 or TRBV6-3 and TRBJ2-1, with 9 bases that match TRBD2. Germline V gene data show CDR1 as MNHEY and CDR2 as SVGEGT. The CDR3 totals 16 residues. V was clipped by 2 bases and J by 3 bases; unmatched bases: 5. The CDR3 nucleotides read TGTGCCAGCAGTTACCCAAGCGGGGGGTTCTACAATGAGCAGTTCTTC. Protein sequence: CASSYPSGGFYNEQFF.

The chain is built from TRBV5-1 and TRBJ2-2; 11 nucleotides match TRBD2. Germline V gene sequence: CDR1 SGHRS, CDR2 YFSETQ. This CDR3 is 16 amino acids long. Trimming cost V 3 bases and J 5 bases; bases outside gene matches: 6. CDR3 nucleotides: TGCGCCAGCAGCTCTTCACCTAGCGGGGGGACCGGGGAGCTGTTTTTT. Protein: CASSSSPSGGTGELFF.

The chain joins TRBV11-3 to TRBJ2-5, with D perhaps matching TRBD1 (6 bases). CDR3 length: 14 residues. Germline V gives CDR1 SGHNT, CDR2 YENEEA. The ends were cut back, 5 bases at V and 7 bases at J, with 17 bases in the middle. CDR3 in amino acids: CASSLPDRKGTQYF. The CDR3 DNA reads as TGTGCCAGCAGCCTCCCGGACAGAAAAGGGACCCAGTACTTC.

The chain couples TRBV2 to TRBJ2-3; D is unresolved. This CDR3 region has 12 residues. Germline V gene sequence: CDR1 SNHLY, CDR2 FYNNEI. With 4 bases removed from V and 6 bases from J, the gap between germline ends came to 8 bases. DNA of the CDR3: TGTGCCAGCAGTGGACTGGAGGATACGCAGTATTTT. Its protein is CASSGLEDTQYF.

This CDR3 is CASSLDPRRGRRETQYF. The CDR3 DNA follows: TGTGCCAGCAGCTTAGATCCCAGGAGGGGGCGTAGGGAGACCCAGTACTTC. The gene calls are TRBV11-2 and TRBJ2-5, with D possibly matching TRBD1 (7 bases). Trimming pared 0 bases from V and 5 bases from J, leaving 19 bases between. The CDR3 totals 17 residues. Germline V gene lookup returns CDR1 SGHAT and CDR2 FQNNGV.

The chain has TRBV6-5 and TRBJ1-5, with D perhaps matching TRBD1 (6 bases). The CDR3 has 15 residues. Germline values: CDR1 MNHEY, CDR2 SVGAGI. V shed 6 bases and J shed 0 bases, with 12 bases lying between them. CDR3 sequence (DNA): TGTGCCAGCAGCAGGACAGAATATAGCAATCAGCCCCAGCATTTT. Amino acid sequence: CASSRTEYSNQPQHF.